This TCR beta chain was profiled in a study of OX40 agonist ivuxolimab in advanced cancers. The method was immunoSEQ multiplex PCR; TCRdb's version includes in-frame clones alone and lacks a portion of them. This table holds 60,000 to 75,000 clones, 86% found once. Study results and caveats: CD4+ and CD8+ blood T cells expanded clonally by week 6 at 0.1 to 3.0 mg/kg.

In the case of this clone: Its specificity is unknown.

This CDR3 comprises 15 residues. Germline V gene data show CDR1 as MNHNS and CDR2 as SASEGT. Trimming cost V 4 bases and J 1 base, with 11 bases left between them. The sequence was collected from an adult with an advanced solid tumor such as melanoma, head and neck, liver or kidney cancer. V gene TRBV6-1 combines with J gene TRBJ1-3, with D perhaps matching TRBD1 (5 bases). The sequenced sample was CD4+ or CD8+ T cells sorted from blood, obtained in a trial of the OX40 agonist ivuxolimab. CDR3 in amino acids: CASSVGTSSGNTIYF. The CDR3 nucleotides are TGTGCCAGCAGTGTGGGGACGAGTTCTGGAAACACCATATATTTT.